Given below is one T cell receptor beta chain in context. Its antigen is currently unknown. General observations from the study: The TCR gene usage of tumor memory CD4+ T cells clustered together with blood and lymph node memory CD4+ cells and with lymph node naive CD4+ cells. Tumor Tregs overlapped most with tumor, then blood, naive CD4+ cells.

The V gene's germline CDR1 is LGHNA and CDR2 YSLEER. V gave up 3 bases and J gave up 0 bases, with 9 bases separating them. The CDR3 is 15 amino acids. The sorted Tregs were CD4+CD25+CD127-/low cells. TCRdb re-called the 5' RACE reads through MiXCR, storing one row per CDR3 protein. The sample comprises over 40,000 distinct CDR3 sequences, around 20% of which are singletons, and 4% rests with the top ten. The V and J genes are TRBV4-3 and TRBJ2-1, with D perhaps matching TRBD1 or TRBD2 (5 bases each). This sequence originates from a female donor with breast cancer. The sequencing sample was made of Tregs sorted from blood. Here the CDR3 DNA reads TGCGCCAGCAGCCAGGGACGGAGCTCCTACAATGAGCAGTTCTTC. Its protein is CASSQGRSSYNEQFF.